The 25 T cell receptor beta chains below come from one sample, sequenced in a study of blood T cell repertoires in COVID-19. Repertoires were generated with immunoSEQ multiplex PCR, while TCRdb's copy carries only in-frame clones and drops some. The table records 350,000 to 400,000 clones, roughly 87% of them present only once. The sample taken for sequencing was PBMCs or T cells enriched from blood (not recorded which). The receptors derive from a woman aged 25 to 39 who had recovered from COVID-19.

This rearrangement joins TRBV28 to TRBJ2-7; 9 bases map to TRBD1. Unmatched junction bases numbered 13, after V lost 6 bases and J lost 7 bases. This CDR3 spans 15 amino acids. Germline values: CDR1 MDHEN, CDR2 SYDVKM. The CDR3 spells CASSSSGTGLKEQYF. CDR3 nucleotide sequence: TGTGCCAGCAGCTCCTCCGGGACAGGGTTAAAAGAGCAGTACTTC.

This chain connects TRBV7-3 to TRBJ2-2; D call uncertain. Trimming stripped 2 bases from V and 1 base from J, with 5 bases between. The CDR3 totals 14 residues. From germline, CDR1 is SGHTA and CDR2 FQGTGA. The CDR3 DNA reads TGTGCCAGCAGCTTATTCAGGAACACCGGGGAGCTGTTTTTT. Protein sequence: CASSLFRNTGELFF. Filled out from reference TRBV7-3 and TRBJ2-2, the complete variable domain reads GAGVSQTPSNKVTEKGKYVELRCDPISGHTALYWYRQSLGQGPEFLIYFQGTGAADDSGLPNDRFFAVRPEGSVSTLKIQRTERGDSAVYLCASSLFRNTGELFFGEGSRLTVL.

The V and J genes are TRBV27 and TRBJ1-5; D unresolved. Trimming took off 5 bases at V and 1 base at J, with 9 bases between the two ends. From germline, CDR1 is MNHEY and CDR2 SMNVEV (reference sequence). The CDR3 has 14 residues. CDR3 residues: CASSPGRSNQPQHF. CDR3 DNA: TGTGCCAGCAGTCCAGGTAGGAGCAATCAGCCCCAGCATTTT.

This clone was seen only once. For the CDR3, the DNA is TGTGCCAGCAGCCCTAGCGGGACCACAGATACGCAGTATTTT. Translating it yields CASSPSGTTDTQYF. The chain links TRBV9 to TRBJ2-3, with 9 bases identical to TRBD2. Germline CDR1 is SGDLS and CDR2 is YYNGEE. The ends lost 4 bases at V and 2 bases at J; junction bases unmatched: 2. The CDR3 length is 14 residues.

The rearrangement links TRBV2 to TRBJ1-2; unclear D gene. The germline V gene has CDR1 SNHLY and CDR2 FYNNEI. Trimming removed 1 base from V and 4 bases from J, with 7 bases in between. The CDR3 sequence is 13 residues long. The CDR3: CASSEGSVYGYTF. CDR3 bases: TGTGCCAGCAGTGAAGGTTCCGTCTATGGCTACACCTTC.

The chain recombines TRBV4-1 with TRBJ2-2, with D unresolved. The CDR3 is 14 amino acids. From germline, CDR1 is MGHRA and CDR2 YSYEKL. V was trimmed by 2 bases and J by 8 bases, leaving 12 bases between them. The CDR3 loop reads CASSQQTPRGELFF. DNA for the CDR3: TGCGCCAGCAGCCAACAAACACCCCGAGGGGAGCTGTTTTTT.

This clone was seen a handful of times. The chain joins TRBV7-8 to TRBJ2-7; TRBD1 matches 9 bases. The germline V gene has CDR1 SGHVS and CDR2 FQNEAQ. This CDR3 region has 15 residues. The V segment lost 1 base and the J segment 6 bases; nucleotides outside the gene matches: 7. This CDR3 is CASSLDRGLSIEQYF. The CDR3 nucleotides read TGTGCCAGCAGCTTAGACAGGGGGCTTTCGATCGAGCAGTACTTC.

DNA for the CDR3: TGTGCCAGCAGCGTCACTGGACAGGTTCGAGAGACCCAGTACTTC. This codes for CASSVTGQVRETQYF. This chain joins TRBV5-5 and TRBJ2-5; 7 bases are a match to TRBD1. This CDR3 has 15 residues. V lost 4 bases to trimming and J lost 4 bases; unmatched junction nucleotides: 10. Germline-derived CDR1 and CDR2 are SGHKS and YYEKEE (reference sequence).

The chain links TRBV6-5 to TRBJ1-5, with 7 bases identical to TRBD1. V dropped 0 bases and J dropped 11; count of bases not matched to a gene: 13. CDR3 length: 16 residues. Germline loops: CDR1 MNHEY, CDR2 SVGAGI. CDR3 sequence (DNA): TGTGCCAGCAGTTACTCGGGTGACAGGGACGGTAGGGCCCAGCATTTT. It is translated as CASSYSGDRDGRAQHF.

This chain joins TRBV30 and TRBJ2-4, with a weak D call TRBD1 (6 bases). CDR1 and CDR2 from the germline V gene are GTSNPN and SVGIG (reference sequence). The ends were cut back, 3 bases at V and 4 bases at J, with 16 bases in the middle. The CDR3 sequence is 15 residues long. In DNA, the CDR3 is TGTGCCTGGAGCCACAGGGCCCTGGGAAAAAACATTCAGTACTTC. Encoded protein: CAWSHRALGKNIQYF.

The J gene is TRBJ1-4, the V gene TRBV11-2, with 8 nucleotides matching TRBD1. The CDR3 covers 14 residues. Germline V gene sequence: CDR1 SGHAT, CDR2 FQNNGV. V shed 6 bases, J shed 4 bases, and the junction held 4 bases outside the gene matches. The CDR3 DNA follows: TGTGCCAGCAGGTCAGGGGGCCTTAATGAAAAACTGTTTTTT. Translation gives CASRSGGLNEKLFF. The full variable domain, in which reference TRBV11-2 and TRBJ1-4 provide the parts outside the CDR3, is EAGVAQSPRYKIIEKRQSVAFWCNPISGHATLYWYQQILGQGPKLLIQFQNNGVVDDSQLPKDRFSAERLKGVDSTLKIQPAKLEDSAVYLCASRSGGLNEKLFFGSGTQLSVL.

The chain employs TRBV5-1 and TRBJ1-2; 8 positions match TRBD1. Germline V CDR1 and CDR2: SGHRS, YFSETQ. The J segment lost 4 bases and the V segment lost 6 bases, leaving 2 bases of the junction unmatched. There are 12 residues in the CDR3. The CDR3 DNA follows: TGCGCCAGCAACACAGGGGGCTATGGCTACACCTTC. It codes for CASNTGGYGYTF.

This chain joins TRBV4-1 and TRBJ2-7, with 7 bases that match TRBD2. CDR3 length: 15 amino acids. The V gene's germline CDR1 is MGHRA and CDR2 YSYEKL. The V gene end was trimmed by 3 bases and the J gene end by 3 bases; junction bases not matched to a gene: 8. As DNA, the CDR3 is TGCGCCAGCAGCCAGGTCCAGGGAGGGATCTACGAGCAGTACTTC. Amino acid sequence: CASSQVQGGIYEQYF.

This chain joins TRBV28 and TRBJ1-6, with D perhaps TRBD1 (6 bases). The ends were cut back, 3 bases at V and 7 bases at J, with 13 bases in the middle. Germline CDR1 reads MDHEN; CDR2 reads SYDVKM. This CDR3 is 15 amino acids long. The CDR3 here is CASSFPRGSNSPLHF. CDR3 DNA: TGTGCCAGCAGTTTCCCCAGGGGATCGAATTCACCCCTCCACTTT.

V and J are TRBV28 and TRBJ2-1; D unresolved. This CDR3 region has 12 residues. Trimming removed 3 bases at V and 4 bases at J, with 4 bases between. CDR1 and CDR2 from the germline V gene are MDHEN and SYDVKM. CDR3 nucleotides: TGTGCCAGCAGTTTCCCTTACAATGAGCAGTTCTTC. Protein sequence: CASSFPYNEQFF.

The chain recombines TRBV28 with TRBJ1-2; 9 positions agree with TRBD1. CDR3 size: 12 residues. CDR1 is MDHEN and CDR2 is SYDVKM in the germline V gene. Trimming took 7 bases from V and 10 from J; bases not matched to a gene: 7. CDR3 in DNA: TGTGCCAGCACCACCGGGACAGGGCACTACACCTTC. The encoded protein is CASTTGTGHYTF.

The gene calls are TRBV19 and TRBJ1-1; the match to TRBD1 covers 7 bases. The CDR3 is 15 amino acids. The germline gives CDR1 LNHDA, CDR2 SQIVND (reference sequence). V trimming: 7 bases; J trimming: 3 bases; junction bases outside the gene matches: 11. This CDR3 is CASTFSWDRDTEAFF. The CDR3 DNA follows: TGTGCCAGTACCTTCTCCTGGGACAGAGACACTGAAGCTTTCTTT.

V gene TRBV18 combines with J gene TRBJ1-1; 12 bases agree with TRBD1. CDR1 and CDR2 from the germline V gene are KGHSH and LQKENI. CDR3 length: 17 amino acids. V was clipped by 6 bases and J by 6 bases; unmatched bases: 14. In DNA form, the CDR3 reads TGTGCCAGCTCCCAATCGAACACCGGGACAGGGGGCCCTGAAGCTTTCTTT. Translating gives CASSQSNTGTGGPEAFF.

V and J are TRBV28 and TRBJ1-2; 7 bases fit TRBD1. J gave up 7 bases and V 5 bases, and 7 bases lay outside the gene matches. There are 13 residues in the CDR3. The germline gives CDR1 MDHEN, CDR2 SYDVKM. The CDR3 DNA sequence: TGTGCCAGCAGTGTCAAGGGGGCGCGTGGCTACACCTTC. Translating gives CASSVKGARGYTF.

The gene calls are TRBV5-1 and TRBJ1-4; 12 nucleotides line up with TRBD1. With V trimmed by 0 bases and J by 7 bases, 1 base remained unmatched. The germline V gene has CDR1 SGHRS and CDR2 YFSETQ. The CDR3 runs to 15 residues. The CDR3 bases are TGCGCCAGCAGCTTGGCGGGACAGGGGGCTGAAAAACTGTTTTTT. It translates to CASSLAGQGAEKLFF.

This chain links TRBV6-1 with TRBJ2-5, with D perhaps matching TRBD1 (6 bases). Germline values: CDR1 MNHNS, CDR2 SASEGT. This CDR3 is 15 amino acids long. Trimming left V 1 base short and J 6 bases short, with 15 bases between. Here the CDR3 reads CASSEVLLGHQTQYF. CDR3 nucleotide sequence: TGTGCCAGCAGTGAAGTGTTACTGGGACATCAGACCCAGTACTTC.

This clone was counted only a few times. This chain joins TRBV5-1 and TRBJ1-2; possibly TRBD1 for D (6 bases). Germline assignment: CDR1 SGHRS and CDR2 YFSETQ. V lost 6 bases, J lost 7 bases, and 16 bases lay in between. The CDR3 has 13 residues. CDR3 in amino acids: CASTLTTGGGYTF. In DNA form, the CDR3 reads TGCGCCAGCACCCTAACGACAGGCGGTGGCTACACCTTC.

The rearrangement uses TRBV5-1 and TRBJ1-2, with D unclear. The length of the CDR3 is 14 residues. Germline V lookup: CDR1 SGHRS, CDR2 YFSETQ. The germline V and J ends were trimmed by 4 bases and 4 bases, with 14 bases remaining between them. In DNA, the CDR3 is TGCGCCAGCAGCACTAATTCCGGGGTCTATGGCTACACCTTC. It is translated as CASSTNSGVYGYTF.

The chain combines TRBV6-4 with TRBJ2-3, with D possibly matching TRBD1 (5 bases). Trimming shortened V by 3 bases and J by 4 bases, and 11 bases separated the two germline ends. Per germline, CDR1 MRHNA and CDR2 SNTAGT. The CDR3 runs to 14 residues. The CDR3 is CASSEGQGADTQYF. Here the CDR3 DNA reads TGTGCCAGCAGTGAGGGGCAGGGCGCAGATACGCAGTATTTT.

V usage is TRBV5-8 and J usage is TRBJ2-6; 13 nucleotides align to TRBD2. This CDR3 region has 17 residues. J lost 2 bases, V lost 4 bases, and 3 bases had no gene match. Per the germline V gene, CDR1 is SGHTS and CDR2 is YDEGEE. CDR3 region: CASSPGTSGTGANVLTF. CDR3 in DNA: TGTGCCAGCAGCCCCGGGACTAGCGGGACTGGGGCCAACGTCCTGACTTTC.